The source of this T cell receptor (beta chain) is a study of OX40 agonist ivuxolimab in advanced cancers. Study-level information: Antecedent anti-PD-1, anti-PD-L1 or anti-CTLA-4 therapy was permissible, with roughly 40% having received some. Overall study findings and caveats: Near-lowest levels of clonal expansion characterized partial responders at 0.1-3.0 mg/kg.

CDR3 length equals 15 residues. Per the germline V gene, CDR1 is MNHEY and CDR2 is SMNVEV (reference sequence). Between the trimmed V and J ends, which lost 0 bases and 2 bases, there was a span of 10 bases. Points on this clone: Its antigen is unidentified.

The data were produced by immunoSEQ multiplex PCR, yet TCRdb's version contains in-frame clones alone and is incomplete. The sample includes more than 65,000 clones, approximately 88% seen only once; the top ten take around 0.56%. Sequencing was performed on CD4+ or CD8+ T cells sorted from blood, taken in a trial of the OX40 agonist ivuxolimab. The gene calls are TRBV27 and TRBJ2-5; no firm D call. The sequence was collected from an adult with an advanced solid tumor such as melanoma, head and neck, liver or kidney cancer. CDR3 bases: TGTGCCAGCAGTTTATCGACGCGAGGTCAAGAGACCCAGTACTTC. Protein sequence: CASSLSTRGQETQYF.